This T cell receptor (beta chain) emerged from a study of control samples from healthy donors and cancer patients. Only in-frame clones appear in the TCRdb table, and some are missing; sequencing was by immunoSEQ multiplex PCR. The table shows tens of thousands of clones, with around 91% occurring only once. The CDR3 totals 15 residues. V lost 5 bases to trimming and J lost 1 base, with 12 bases between them. Germline loops: CDR1 MNHEY, CDR2 SMNVEV (reference sequence). The chain carries TRBV27 and TRBJ1-5, with TRBD1 as a possible D gene (6 bases). The sequencing input was blood. The clonotype originates from a middle-aged man in good health. CDR3 region: CASSQGLGSNQPQHF. DNA for the CDR3: TGTGCCAGCAGTCAGGGGCTGGGCAGCAATCAGCCCCAGCATTTT.